Listed below are T cell receptor beta chains from one sample, sequenced in a study of control samples from healthy donors and cancer patients. Profiling relied on immunoSEQ multiplex PCR, and the TCRdb table lists in-frame clones only, not all of them. Of around 150,000 clones listed, roughly 88% are singletons. The sequencing input was blood. The receptors shown here come from a man aged 18-30 years in good health. CDR3s include the opening cysteine and the closing phenylalanine or tryptophan. Each record gives: clone size, V gene, J gene, D gene, CDR3 protein, CDR3 DNA. A D gene is named only where the DNA matches it firmly. Expanded clones are given a class, and other clones once, few, many or no size at all.

once	TRBV6-5	TRBJ2-1	.	CASSPGTNNEQFF	TGTGCCAGCAGTCCCGGGACGAACAATGAGCAGTTCTTC
.	TRBV6-4	TRBJ2-7	TRBD1	CATPGTGAYEQYF	TGTGCCACCCCCGGGACAGGGGCCTACGAGCAGTACTTC
.	TRBV6-4	TRBJ2-2	TRBD1	CASRLGQGSTGELFF	TGTGCCAGCAGACTTGGACAGGGAAGCACCGGGGAGCTGTTTTTT
.	TRBV3-1/TRBV3-2	TRBJ2-3	.	CASSQNDHTDTQYF	TGTGCCAGCAGCCAGAACGACCACACAGATACGCAGTATTTT
.	TRBV24-1	TRBJ2-3	.	CATSDPGQRTDTQYF	TGTGCCACCAGTGACCCGGGACAACGCACAGATACGCAGTATTTT
.	TRBV7-3	TRBJ2-3	.	CASSQGGEADTQYF	TGTGCCAGCAGTCAAGGTGGGGAGGCAGATACGCAGTATTTT
.	TRBV29-1	TRBJ2-7	.	CSVRTASSYEQYF	TGCAGCGTTCGGACGGCGAGCTCCTACGAGCAGTACTTC
.	TRBV29-1	TRBJ1-1	TRBD1	CSVDGDSRRGTEAFF	TGCAGCGTTGACGGGGACAGTCGTAGGGGAACTGAAGCTTTCTTT
.	TRBV10-3	TRBJ1-2	.	CAITQASNYGYTF	TGTGCCATCACCCAGGCTTCTAACTATGGCTACACCTTC
.	TRBV28	TRBJ1-5	.	CASSPEWGNQPQHF	TGTGCCAGCAGCCCCGAGTGGGGGAATCAGCCCCAGCATTTT
.	TRBV5-4	TRBJ2-1	TRBD1	CASSLTGGAIREQFF	TGTGCCAGCAGCTTGACAGGGGGCGCGATACGAGAGCAGTTCTTC
.	TRBV4-3	TRBJ2-7	TRBD1	CASSQSTTGATYEQYF	TGCGCCAGCAGCCAATCGACGACAGGGGCTACCTACGAGCAGTACTTC
.	TRBV7-2	TRBJ2-1	TRBD1	CASSSGQGQEQFF	TGTGCCAGCAGCTCCGGACAGGGGCAGGAGCAGTTCTTC
once	TRBV14	TRBJ1-1	.	CASSQGHRTTEAFF	TGTGCCAGCAGCCAAGGACACAGAACGACTGAAGCTTTCTTT
.	TRBV5-1	TRBJ2-5	.	CASSLLQGRQETQYF	TGCGCCAGCAGCCTCCTACAGGGCCGTCAAGAGACCCAGTACTTC
.	TRBV6-5	TRBJ2-7	.	CASTRGGAREQYF	TGTGCCAGCACCCGAGGGGGAGCTCGCGAGCAGTACTTC
few	TRBV10-2	TRBJ2-7	TRBD2	CASSVSGGASYEQYF	TGCGCCAGCAGTGTCAGCGGGGGGGCCTCCTACGAGCAGTACTTC
.	TRBV2	TRBJ1-1	.	CASTVLGGGTEAFF	TGTGCCAGCACTGTCTTGGGGGGCGGCACTGAAGCTTTCTTT
once	TRBV29-1	TRBJ2-1	.	CSVDGRGLYNEQFF	TGCAGCGTTGACGGGCGGGGTCTCTACAATGAGCAGTTCTTC
.	TRBV15	TRBJ2-7	TRBD1	CATSFDTGQVLLYEQYF	TGTGCCACCAGTTTTGACACCGGACAGGTGTTACTCTACGAGCAGTACTTC
.	TRBV24-1	TRBJ2-2	.	CATSDFTGELFF	TGTGCCACCAGTGATTTTACCGGGGAGCTGTTTTTT
.	TRBV4-1	TRBJ2-7	TRBD2	CASSQDNAGEVYEQYF	TGCGCCAGCAGCCAAGACAATGCGGGGGAGGTCTACGAGCAGTACTTC
.	TRBV6-5	TRBJ1-2	.	CASNYRGRNYGYTF	TGTGCCAGCAACTATAGGGGACGGAACTATGGCTACACCTTC
.	TRBV2	TRBJ2-1	.	CASSERGGASYNEQFF	TGTGCCAGCAGTGAGAGGGGGGGGGCCTCCTACAATGAGCAGTTCTTC
.	TRBV9	TRBJ2-7	.	CASSVGRQGYEQYF	TGTGCCAGCAGCGTAGGGAGACAAGGCTACGAGCAGTACTTC
.	TRBV4-1	TRBJ2-2	TRBD2	CASSPGLASITGELFF	TGCGCCAGCAGCCCTGGACTAGCGAGTATCACCGGGGAGCTGTTTTTT
.	TRBV2	TRBJ2-7	TRBD2	CASSEVWSSGGATAYEQYF	TGTGCCAGCAGTGAAGTTTGGTCTAGCGGGGGGGCCACGGCCTACGAGCAGTACTTC
once	TRBV5-4	TRBJ2-3	TRBD2	CASSLGLAGGDTQYF	TGTGCCAGCAGCCTAGGACTAGCGGGCGGGGATACGCAGTATTTT
.	TRBV3-1/TRBV3-2	TRBJ2-3	.	CASSQEPARKDTQYF	TGTGCCAGCAGCCAAGAGCCGGCTAGAAAAGATACGCAGTATTTT
.	TRBV7-3	TRBJ1-1	.	CASSLRSPGSTEAFF	TGTGCCAGCAGCTTAAGGTCCCCAGGTTCCACTGAAGCTTTCTTT
.	TRBV11-3	TRBJ2-7	TRBD2	CASTRGRGIAYEQYF	TGTGCCAGCACCCGCGGGCGGGGGATTGCCTACGAGCAGTACTTC
.	TRBV18	TRBJ1-3	.	CASSPPGVWGQSGNTIYF	TGTGCCAGCTCACCACCAGGGGTATGGGGGCAATCTGGAAACACCATATATTTT
.	TRBV6-1	TRBJ1-2	.	CASSATGTTRNYGYTF	TGTGCCAGCAGTGCTACCGGGACAACTCGCAACTATGGCTACACCTTC
.	TRBV30	TRBJ2-5	.	CAWSVALYVSQETQYF	TGTGCCTGGAGTGTAGCTTTGTACGTAAGCCAAGAGACCCAGTACTTC
.	TRBV12-3/TRBV12-4	TRBJ2-5	.	CASRTTVQETQYF	TGTGCCAGCAGGACAACCGTCCAAGAGACCCAGTACTTC
.	TRBV7-2	TRBJ2-3	.	CASSPKGAPDTQYF	TGTGCCAGCAGCCCGAAAGGGGCTCCAGATACGCAGTATTTT
once	TRBV4-3	TRBJ2-1	.	CASSLQGGTYNEQFF	TGCGCCAGCAGCTTACAGGGTGGCACCTACAATGAGCAGTTCTTC
.	TRBV7-2	TRBJ2-7	.	CASSETRTDPYEQYF	TGTGCCAGCAGCGAGACCAGGACCGATCCCTACGAGCAGTACTTC
.	TRBV7-9	TRBJ2-2	.	CASRGKTVTGELFF	TGTGCCAGCCGTGGGAAGACAGTCACCGGGGAGCTGTTTTTT
few	TRBV3-1/TRBV3-2	TRBJ2-7	.	CASSQVQGYEQYF	TGTGCCAGCAGCCAAGTCCAGGGATACGAGCAGTACTTC